What follows are 2 T cell receptor beta chains derived from one specimen sequenced in a study of CD8 T cells in ankylosing spondylitis. Study observations and caveats: Roughly eight highly homologous variants formed a TCR beta motif that appeared characteristic of ankylosing spondylitis blood.

TCRdb redid the calling of the 5' RACE reads with MiXCR, one entry per CDR3 protein. The sample has 750,000 to 850,000 distinct CDR3 sequences, approximately 10% seen once. No antigen has been identified for these receptors. Sequencing was carried out using blood, either unsorted or a sorted T cell fraction (not recorded which). These receptor sequences come from a male donor with ankylosing spondylitis.

The genes are TRBV20-1 and TRBJ2-3; D uncertain. This CDR3 has 16 amino acids. The germline CDR1 and CDR2 sequences are DFQATT and SNEGSKA (reference sequence). The V end lost 1 base, the J end lost 1 base, and 15 bases lay between the germline ends. Here the CDR3 DNA reads TGCAGTGCTAGAGCCTTGTCTTTCTCCGGCACAGATACGCAGTATTTT. Translated: CSARALSFSGTDTQYF.

The rearrangement links TRBV28 to TRBJ2-7; D is uncertain. CDR1 MDHEN and CDR2 SYDVKM come from the germline V gene. The CDR3 is made up of 14 amino acids. Trimming stripped 3 bases from V and 3 bases from J, with 12 bases between. CDR3 nucleotides: TGTGCCAGCAGTTTTGGGCAGACGATCTACGAGCAGTACTTC. It encodes CASSFGQTIYEQYF.